This T cell receptor beta chain was sequenced for a study of T cell repertoires in cytomegalovirus infection. The CDR3 loop spans 16 amino acids. Germline CDR1 and CDR2: MNHNY and SVGAGI (reference sequence). Between the trimmed V and J ends, which lost 0 bases and 3 bases, there was a span of 13 bases. TCRdb passed the reads through MiXCR, listing each CDR3 protein once. Of approximately 190,000 distinct CDR3 sequences in the sample, roughly 30% are singletons; the top ten hold around 29%. Study conclusions and caveats: Dominant in the ex vivo response were TCR beta clonotypes restricted by HLA-C and specific for CMV.

The table lists this clonotype with a few counts. Its antigen is as yet unknown. The sequence was collected from a human donor in good health (CMV status not recorded). Some clones in this sample may be carry-over from other donors' samples. The sample consisted of PBMCs. The chain uses TRBV6-6 and TRBJ2-3; perhaps TRBD2 as D (5 bases). For the CDR3, the DNA is TGTGCCAGCAGTTACTCAGGAGGAAGAAGGACAGATACGCAGTATTTT. Amino acids: CASSYSGGRRTDTQYF.